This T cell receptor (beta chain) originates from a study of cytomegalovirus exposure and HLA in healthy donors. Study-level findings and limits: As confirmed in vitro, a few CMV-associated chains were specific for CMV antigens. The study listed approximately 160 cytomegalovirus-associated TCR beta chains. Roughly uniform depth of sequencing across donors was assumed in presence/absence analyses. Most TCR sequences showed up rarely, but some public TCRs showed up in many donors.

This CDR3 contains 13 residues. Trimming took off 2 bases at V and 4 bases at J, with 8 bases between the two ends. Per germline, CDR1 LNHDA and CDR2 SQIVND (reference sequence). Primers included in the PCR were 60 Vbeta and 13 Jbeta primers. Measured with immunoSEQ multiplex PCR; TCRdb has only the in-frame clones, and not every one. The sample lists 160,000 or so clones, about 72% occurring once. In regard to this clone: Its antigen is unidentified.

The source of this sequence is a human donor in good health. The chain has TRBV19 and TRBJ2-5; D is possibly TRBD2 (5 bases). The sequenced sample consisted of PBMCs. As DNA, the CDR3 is TGTGCCAGTAGTATATACAGCGGAGAGACCCAGTACTTC. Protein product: CASSIYSGETQYF.